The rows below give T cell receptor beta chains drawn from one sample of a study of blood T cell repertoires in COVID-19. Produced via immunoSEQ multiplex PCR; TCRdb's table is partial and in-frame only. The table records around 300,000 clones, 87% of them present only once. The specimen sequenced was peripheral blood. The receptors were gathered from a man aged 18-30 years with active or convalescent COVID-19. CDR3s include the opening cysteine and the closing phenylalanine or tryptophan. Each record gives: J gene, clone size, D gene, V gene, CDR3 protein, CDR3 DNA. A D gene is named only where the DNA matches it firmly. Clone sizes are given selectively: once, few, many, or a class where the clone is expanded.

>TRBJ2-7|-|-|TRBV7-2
CASSLESSYEQYF
TGTGCCAGCAGCTTAGAGAGCTCCTACGAGCAGTACTTC
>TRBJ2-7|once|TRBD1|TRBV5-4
CASSRQGAYEQYF
TGTGCCAGCAGTCGACAGGGAGCCTACGAGCAGTACTTC
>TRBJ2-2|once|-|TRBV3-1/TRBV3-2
CASSQARSRAGANTGELFF
TGTGCCAGCAGCCAGGCGCGGAGCCGGGCAGGGGCAAACACCGGGGAGCTGTTTTTT
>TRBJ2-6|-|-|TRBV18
CASSPETNVLTF
TGTGCCAGCTCACCTGAGACCAACGTCCTGACTTTC
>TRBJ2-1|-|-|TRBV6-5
CASRRQNNEQFF
TGTGCCAGCAGAAGACAGAACAATGAGCAGTTCTTC
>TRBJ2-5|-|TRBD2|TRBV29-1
CSARAGGLETQYF
TGCAGCGCCCGAGCGGGGGGGTTGGAGACCCAGTACTTC
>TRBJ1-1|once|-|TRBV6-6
CASSRGDRKNTEAFF
TGTGCCAGCAGCCGAGGCGACAGAAAGAACACTGAAGCTTTCTTT
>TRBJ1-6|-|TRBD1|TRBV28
CASSSLRRGLFNPHSPLHF
TGTGCCAGCAGTTCCCTGCGAAGGGGGCTTTTTAACCCCCATTCACCCCTCCACTTT
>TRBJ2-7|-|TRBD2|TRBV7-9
CASSKLAGASGQYF
TGTGCCAGCAGCAAACTAGCGGGAGCATCAGGGCAGTACTTC
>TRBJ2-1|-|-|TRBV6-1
CASSEYIGAGSNEQFF
TGTGCCAGCAGTGAATATATCGGGGCGGGGAGCAATGAGCAGTTCTTC
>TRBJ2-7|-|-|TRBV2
CASSRGLGRSYEQYF
TGTGCCAGCAGTAGGGGGTTGGGGCGCTCCTACGAGCAGTACTTC
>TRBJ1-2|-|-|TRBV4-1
CASSHLSFEGYTF
TGCGCCAGCAGCCATCTAAGTTTTGAGGGCTACACCTTC
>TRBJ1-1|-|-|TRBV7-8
CASSLDVRGYTEAFF
TGTGCCAGCAGCTTAGACGTCAGAGGCTACACTGAAGCTTTCTTT
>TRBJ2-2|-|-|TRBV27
CASSLSGDGELFF
TGTGCCAGCAGTTTATCAGGGGACGGGGAGCTGTTTTTT
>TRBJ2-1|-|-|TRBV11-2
CASSLAGSTYNEQFF
TGTGCCAGCAGCTTAGCGGGATCAACCTACAATGAGCAGTTCTTC
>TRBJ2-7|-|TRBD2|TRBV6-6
CASLAGLTYEQYF
TGTGCCAGTCTAGCGGGATTAACCTACGAGCAGTACTTC
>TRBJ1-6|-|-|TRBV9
CASGSSSYNSPLHF
TGTGCCAGCGGTTCGAGCTCCTATAATTCACCCCTCCACTTT
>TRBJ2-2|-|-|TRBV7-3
CASSLYPGSEVVDTGELFF
TGTGCCAGCAGCTTATACCCCGGATCCGAGGTGGTCGACACCGGGGAGCTGTTTTTT
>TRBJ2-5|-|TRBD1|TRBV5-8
CASSPGTGIQETQYF
TGTGCCAGCAGCCCGGGGACAGGGATCCAAGAGACCCAGTACTTC
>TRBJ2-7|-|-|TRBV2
CASSGSYEQYF
TGTGCCAGCAGTGGTAGCTACGAGCAGTACTTC
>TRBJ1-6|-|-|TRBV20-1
CSASSPSTHISSYNSPLHF
TGCAGTGCTAGTTCCCCCTCGACACACATTAGCTCCTATAATTCACCCCTCCACTTT
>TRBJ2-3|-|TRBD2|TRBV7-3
CASSAGTSSTDTQYF
TGTGCCAGCAGCGCCGGGACTAGCAGTACAGATACGCAGTATTTT
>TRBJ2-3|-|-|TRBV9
CASSRTLGGAGDTQYF
TGTGCCAGCAGCAGGACACTCGGAGGGGCGGGAGATACGCAGTATTTT
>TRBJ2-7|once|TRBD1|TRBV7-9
CASSLTRDSSYEQYF
TGTGCCAGCAGCTTAACCCGGGACAGTTCCTACGAGCAGTACTTC
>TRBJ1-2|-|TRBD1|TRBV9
CASSATGGGYGYTF
TGTGCCAGCAGCGCGACAGGGGGCGGCTATGGCTACACCTTC
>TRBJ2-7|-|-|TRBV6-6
CASSSTGFYEQYF
TGTGCCAGCAGTTCCACAGGGTTCTACGAGCAGTACTTC
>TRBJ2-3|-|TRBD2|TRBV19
CASTGLAGGPTDTQYF
TGTGCCAGCACGGGACTAGCGGGGGGGCCGACAGATACGCAGTATTTT
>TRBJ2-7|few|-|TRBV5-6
CASSLGQPTYEQYF
TGTGCCAGCAGCTTGGGACAGCCGACCTACGAGCAGTACTTC
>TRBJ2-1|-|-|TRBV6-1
CASSDSLLYNEQFF
TGTGCCAGCAGTGATTCCTTACTTTACAATGAGCAGTTCTTC
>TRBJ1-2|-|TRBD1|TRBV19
CASSPTGGSYGYTF
TGTGCCAGTAGTCCAACAGGGGGCAGCTATGGCTACACCTTC
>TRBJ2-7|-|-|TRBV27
CASRTDSYEQYF
TGTGCCAGCAGGACAGATTCCTACGAGCAGTACTTC
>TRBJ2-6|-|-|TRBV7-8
CASSGPGLRSGANVLTF
TGTGCCAGCAGCGGGCCGGGACTCCGCTCTGGGGCCAACGTCCTGACTTTC
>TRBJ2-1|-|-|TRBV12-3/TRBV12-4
CASSLGRRNEQFF
TGTGCCAGCAGTTTAGGGAGGAGAAATGAGCAGTTCTTC
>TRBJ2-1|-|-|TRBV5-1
CASSQTLGSYNEQFF
TGCGCCAGCAGCCAGACGCTAGGCTCCTACAATGAGCAGTTCTTC
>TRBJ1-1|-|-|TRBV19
CASRLENSGVSEAFF
TGTGCCAGTAGACTCGAGAATTCCGGTGTTTCTGAAGCTTTCTTT
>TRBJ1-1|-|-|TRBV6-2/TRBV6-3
CASSYGRGENTEAFF
TGTGCCAGCAGTTACGGTCGGGGAGAGAACACTGAAGCTTTCTTT
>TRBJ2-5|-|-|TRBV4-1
CASSQTDYQETQYF
TGCGCCAGCAGCCAAACGGACTACCAAGAGACCCAGTACTTC
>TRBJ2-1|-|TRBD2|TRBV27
CASTPPGLAGEQFF
TGTGCCAGCACCCCCCCGGGACTAGCGGGCGAGCAGTTCTTC
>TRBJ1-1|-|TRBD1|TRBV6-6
CASSLGQGAAEAFF
TGTGCCAGCAGTTTGGGACAGGGGGCGGCTGAAGCTTTCTTT
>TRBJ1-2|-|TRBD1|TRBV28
CASSRRGTGIYGYTF
TGTGCCAGCAGTCGAAGGGGGACAGGGATCTATGGCTACACCTTC
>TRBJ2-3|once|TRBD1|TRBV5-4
CASSLEGGGLDTQYF
TGTGCCAGCAGCTTGGAAGGGGGCGGTTTAGATACGCAGTATTTT
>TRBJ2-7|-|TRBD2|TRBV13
CASSLTGLAGELTYEQYF
TGTGCCAGCAGCCTAACCGGACTAGCGGGAGAATTAACCTACGAGCAGTACTTC
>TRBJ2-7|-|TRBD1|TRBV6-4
CASSETPGQGSYEQYF
TGTGCCAGCAGTGAAACACCGGGACAGGGGTCCTACGAGCAGTACTTC
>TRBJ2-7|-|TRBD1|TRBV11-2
CASSSTGEQQYF
TGTGCCAGCAGCTCAACAGGGGAACAGCAGTACTTC
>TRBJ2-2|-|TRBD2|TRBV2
CASIPSGANTGELFF
TGTGCCAGCATCCCTAGCGGGGCCAACACCGGGGAGCTGTTTTTT
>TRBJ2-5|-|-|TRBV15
CATSNPGGRETQYF
TGTGCCACCAGCAACCCCGGGGGGCGAGAGACCCAGTACTTC
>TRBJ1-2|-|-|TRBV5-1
CASSLGFEGFAYGYTF
TGCGCCAGCAGCTTGGGTTTCGAGGGCTTCGCCTATGGCTACACCTTC
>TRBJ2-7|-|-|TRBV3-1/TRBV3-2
CASSHQTGVSYEQYF
TGTGCCAGCAGCCACCAGACCGGGGTGTCCTACGAGCAGTACTTC
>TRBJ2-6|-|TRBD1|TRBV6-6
CASSWDSGANVLTF
TGTGCCAGCAGTTGGGACAGTGGGGCCAACGTCCTGACTTTC
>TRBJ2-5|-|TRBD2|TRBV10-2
CATGGARGETQYF
TGCGCCACGGGGGGAGCGAGGGGCGAGACCCAGTACTTC
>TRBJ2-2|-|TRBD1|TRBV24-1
CATSDTAGQGARNTGELFF
TGTGCCACCAGTGATACGGCTGGACAGGGGGCAAGAAACACCGGGGAGCTGTTTTTT
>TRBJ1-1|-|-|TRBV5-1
CASSWRGGNTEAFF
TGCGCCAGCAGCTGGCGAGGTGGGAACACTGAAGCTTTCTTT
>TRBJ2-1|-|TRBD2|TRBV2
CASTRGTSGNEQFF
TGTGCCAGCACCCGAGGCACTAGCGGGAATGAGCAGTTCTTC
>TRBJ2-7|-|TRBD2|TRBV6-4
CASNRTSGRVTDEQYF
TGTGCCAGCAATCGGACTAGCGGGAGGGTTACGGACGAGCAGTACTTC